Shown below are 10 T cell receptor delta chains from a single sample sequenced in a study of Vδ1+ human thymocytes. Which antigens these TCRs recognize remains unknown. RNA was extracted from the cells and then reverse transcribed. Pooled V-gene forward primers with one constant-region reverse primer generated the CDR3 amplicons by multiplex PCR. TCRdb re-called the multiplex PCR reads using CATT. The sample holds about 25,000 delta-chain clones, 7.4% seen once. Study conclusions and caveats: Thymic TRG and TRD repertoires appeared highly polyclonal.

Source material: Vdelta1+ gamma-delta thymocytes from the thymus. Indicated subset: FACS-sorted CD3+ TCRalphabeta- TCRVdelta1+ TCRVdelta2- thymocytes. The receptors were gathered from a girl under three years old who had congenital heart surgery.

The chain combines TRDV1 with TRDJ1; D ambiguous. TCRdb is silent on the J gene; assignment here came from matching the DNA to germline. Germline CDR1 is TSWWSYY and CDR2 is QGS. This CDR3 has 14 amino acids. Trimming removed 2 bases at V and 2 bases at J, with 9 bases between. The CDR3 spells CALGEYTVTDKLIF. As DNA, the CDR3 is TGTGCTCTTGGGGAATACACGGTTACCGATAAACTCATCTTT.

The chain links TRDV1 to TRDJ1; 9 bases are a match to TRDD3. The J gene comes from matching the DNA to germline here; TCRdb lacks it. The CDR3 has 19 residues. Germline lookup yields CDR1 TSWWSYY and CDR2 QGS. The J segment lost 0 bases and the V segment lost 6 bases, leaving 17 bases of the junction unmatched. The CDR3 DNA sequence: TGTGCTCTTGGCCAAGGGTTCCTACGGGGGATACCGTACACCGATAAACTCATCTTT. Its translation is CALGQGFLRGIPYTDKLIF.

This clone was detected only a few times. The chain links TRDV1 to TRDJ1; the match to TRDD3 covers 9 bases. The ends lost 4 bases at V and 8 bases at J; junction bases unmatched: 14. The CDR3 sequence is 16 residues long. CDR1 is TSWWSYY and CDR2 is QGS in the germline V gene. The CDR3 is CALGGLPTTGGAKLIF. The CDR3 DNA follows: TGTGCTCTTGGGGGCCTTCCCACTACTGGGGGAGCCAAACTCATCTTT.

J gene TRDJ1 was identified, but the V gene was not called; the table's D call of TRDD3 was not tested on the DNA. This CDR3 contains 20 residues. In nucleotides, the CDR3 is TGTGCTCTTGGGGGGCCCAGTCAGGGGGACCCCACTTACTACACCGATAAACTCATCTTT. Protein: CALGGPSQGDPTYYTDKLIF.

The V gene is TRDV1, the J gene TRDJ1; 11 bases match TRDD3. The CDR3 consists of 21 residues. Trimming at V came to 4 bases and at J to 3 bases, leaving 22 bases not matched to a gene. The germline CDR1 and CDR2 sequences are TSWWSYY and QGS. The DNA of the CDR3 is TGTGCTCTTGGGGGCTTCTTCCTATCCCCATGGGGGATACGTTTTTCCGATAAACTCATCTTT. This codes for CALGGFFLSPWGIRFSDKLIF.

This clone showed up just a few times. V usage is TRDV1 and J usage is TRDJ4, with 10 nucleotides matching TRDD3. With 4 bases clipped from V and 1 base from J, the junction kept 15 bases outside the gene matches. Germline CDR1 TSWWSYY, CDR2 QGS. The CDR3 is 18 amino acids. CDR3 sequence (DNA): TGTGCTCTTGGGGCCCGACTTCCTAATTCTGGGGGATACAGACCCCTGATCTTT. Translating gives CALGARLPNSGGYRPLIF.

This clone was found a few times. The chain combines TRDV1 with TRDJ1, with 8 bases fitting TRDD3. CDR3 length equals 20 residues. Germline values: CDR1 TSWWSYY, CDR2 QGS. J gave up 2 bases and V 5 bases, and 22 bases lay outside the gene matches. The DNA of the CDR3 is TGTGCTCTTGGGACAGAGGGGGCTGCGTTGTCCGGGGGATATACCGATAAACTCATCTTT. Its protein is CALGTEGAALSGGYTDKLIF.

In the case of this clone: The sample holds other DNA sequences that translate to the same CDR3. The V call is TRDV1, the J call TRDJ1; D is possibly TRDD3 (6 bases). The V gene's germline CDR1 is TSWWSYY and CDR2 QGS. The CDR3 loop spans 16 amino acids. Trimming cost V 2 bases and J 4 bases, with 17 bases left between them. For the CDR3, the DNA is TGTGCTCTTGGGGAAGGTACTGGAGGATACCTCGATAAACTCATCTTT. Its translation is CALGEGTGGYLDKLIF.

In this sample, this clone turned up a few times. The chain carries TRDV1 and TRDJ1; 10 nucleotides match TRDD3. CDR3 size: 19 residues. In germline, CDR1 is TSWWSYY, CDR2 QGS. V gave up 3 bases and J gave up 0 bases; unmatched junction bases: 13. The CDR3 bases are TGTGCTCTTGGGGAGAAGTCCTACGGGGGATACGCATACACCGATAAACTCATCTTT. Translating it yields CALGEKSYGGYAYTDKLIF.

This clone occurred a few times. The gene calls are TRDV1 and TRDJ1; either TRDD2 or TRDD3 may supply D (5 bases each). CDR1 is TSWWSYY and CDR2 is QGS in the germline V gene. CDR3 length: 20 amino acids. V shed 3 bases and J shed 1 base, with 27 bases lying between them. The DNA for the CDR3 is TGTGCTCTTGGGGACGGGGCGCCTTCGTCGGGGGCCCCGGGCACCGATAAACTCATCTTT. Protein sequence: CALGDGAPSSGAPGTDKLIF.